Below, 23 T cell receptor beta chains from the same sample are listed, as sequenced in a study of blood T cell repertoires in COVID-19. Assay: immunoSEQ multiplex PCR; the TCRdb copy retains only in-frame clones and omits some. The data show roughly 250,000 clones, about four fifths seen once. The sequenced sample was peripheral blood. These receptors were obtained from a woman aged 70-85 years with acute or convalescent COVID-19.

The V gene is TRBV7-2, the J gene TRBJ2-7, with unresolved D. V lost 1 base and J 1 base, leaving 11 bases between the germline ends. Germline V gene lookup returns CDR1 SGHTA and CDR2 FQGNSA. The CDR3 is 15 amino acids. CDR3 protein: CASSLDLLVSYEQYF. CDR3 sequence (DNA): TGTGCCAGCAGCTTAGATTTGCTAGTTTCCTACGAGCAGTACTTC.

This chain joins TRBV29-1 and TRBJ1-3; 11 bases fit TRBD1. The CDR3 spans 17 residues. Trimming took 3 bases from V and 3 from J; bases not matched to a gene: 10. CDR1 SQVTM and CDR2 ANQGSEA come from the germline V gene. CDR3 sequence: CSVESGTGGLFGNTIYF. CDR3 DNA sequence: TGCAGCGTTGAGTCCGGGACAGGGGGATTATTTGGAAACACCATATATTTT. Full variable domain (missing parts from reference TRBV29-1 and TRBJ1-3): SAVISQKPSRDICQRGTSLTIQCQVDSQVTMMFWYRQQPGQSLTLIATANQGSEATYESGFVIDKFPISRPNLTFSTLTVSNMSPEDSSIYLCSVESGTGGLFGNTIYFGEGSWLTVV.

There are a few counts of this clone. The chain uses TRBV19 and TRBJ2-7, with 10 bases aligning to TRBD1. Germline CDR1 LNHDA, CDR2 SQIVND (reference sequence). The CDR3 totals 18 residues. The junction had 16 bases not matched to a gene; V was cut back by 8 bases and J by 0 bases. This CDR3 reads CASRPRPGTGASSYEQYF. CDR3 coding DNA: TGTGCCAGTCGTCCTAGGCCCGGGACAGGGGCGAGCTCCTACGAGCAGTACTTC.

A few counts support this clone. The chain has TRBV7-9 and TRBJ1-2; 8 bases fit TRBD1. Per germline, CDR1 SEHNR and CDR2 FQNEAQ (reference sequence). Losses at the gene ends were 5 bases for V and 5 bases for J; bases not matched to a gene: 4. The CDR3 contains 13 residues. The CDR3: CASSLWTGYGYTF. The CDR3 DNA reads TGTGCCAGCAGCCTCTGGACAGGGTATGGCTACACCTTC.

The V and J genes are TRBV5-1 and TRBJ1-3; a possible D gene is TRBD1 (6 bases). CDR1 is SGHRS, CDR2 YFSETQ, per germline. V was pared by 2 bases and J by 0 bases, with 12 bases between. The CDR3 runs 16 residues. CDR3 protein: CASSFRDTGSGNTIYF. The CDR3 bases are TGCGCCAGCAGCTTCCGGGACACCGGCTCTGGAAACACCATATATTTT.

This chain links TRBV28 with TRBJ1-2, with 8 bases identical to TRBD1. CDR1 is MDHEN, CDR2 SYDVKM, per germline. V trimming: 4 bases; J trimming: 7 bases; junction bases outside the gene matches: 11. The CDR3 is 15 residues long. The CDR3 reads CASSSPPGQGSGYTF. CDR3 sequence (DNA): TGTGCCAGCAGTTCCCCCCCCGGACAGGGTTCTGGCTACACCTTC.

The V gene is TRBV10-2, the J gene TRBJ1-5; TRBD1 is a possible D gene (6 bases). The germline V gene has CDR1 WSHSY and CDR2 SAAADI. V shed 6 bases and J shed 6 bases, with 15 bases lying between them. The CDR3 has 14 amino acids. This CDR3 reads CASREQGGSQPQHF. CDR3 nucleotides: TGCGCCAGCAGGGAACAGGGAGGGAGTCAGCCCCAGCATTTT.

V usage is TRBV27 and J usage is TRBJ2-2; 7 bases map to TRBD2. From germline, CDR1 is MNHEY and CDR2 SMNVEV (reference sequence). CDR3 size: 15 residues. J was trimmed by 4 bases and V by 3 bases; bases with no gene match: 5. The CDR3 nucleotides are TGTGCCAGCAGTTTGTCGGGGGGAACCACCGGGGAGCTGTTTTTT. Translated, it gives CASSLSGGTTGELFF.

A word on this clone: This sample also contains other DNA sequences that code for the same CDR3. The chain links TRBV5-1 to TRBJ1-5; D uncertain. V lost 0 bases and J lost 2, with 9 bases in between. Looked up from germline, CDR1 is SGHRS and CDR2 is YFSETQ. This CDR3 has 15 residues. CDR3 region: CASSLGLEGNQPQHF. The CDR3 DNA sequence: TGCGCCAGCAGCTTGGGGTTAGAAGGCAATCAGCCCCAGCATTTT.

The chain joins TRBV6-1 to TRBJ1-2, with TRBD1 as a possible D gene (5 bases). This CDR3 has 16 residues. V lost 3 bases, J lost 1 base, and 15 bases lay in between. From germline, CDR1 is MNHNS and CDR2 SASEGT. For the CDR3, the DNA is TGTGCCAGCAGTGACCGGGTTCAGACAGTTAACTATGGCTACACCTTC. This codes for CASSDRVQTVNYGYTF.

This clone has just one count. The chain links TRBV30 to TRBJ1-3; weak D call: TRBD1 (5 bases). The V and J ends lost 2 bases and 0 bases respectively, with 11 bases between them. The CDR3 contains 15 residues. Germline loops: CDR1 GTSNPN, CDR2 SVGIG (reference sequence). CDR3 nucleotide sequence: TGTGCCTGGAGTAGGGCGGGGCCCTCTGGAAACACCATATATTTT. Amino acids: CAWSRAGPSGNTIYF.

The rearrangement joins TRBV6-5 to TRBJ1-2, with D unresolved. The V gene lost 0 bases and the J gene lost 4 bases, with 12 bases spanning the gap. Germline CDR1 reads MNHEY; CDR2 reads SVGAGI. CDR3 length equals 15 residues. In DNA form, the CDR3 reads TGTGCCAGCAGTTACTCACCAGGACTAAGCTATGGCTACACCTTC. This codes for CASSYSPGLSYGYTF.

The rearrangement links TRBV7-2 to TRBJ1-2; D might be TRBD1 (6 bases). Trimming removed 3 bases from V and 0 bases from J, with 11 bases in between. Germline lookup yields CDR1 SGHTA and CDR2 FQGNSA. CDR3 length: 15 residues. The CDR3 protein is CASSFRTDSNYGYTF. The CDR3 DNA sequence: TGTGCCAGCAGCTTCAGGACAGATTCTAACTATGGCTACACCTTC.

In this sample, this clone turned up a few times. V is TRBV29-1 and J is TRBJ1-2; 11 bases align to TRBD1. Unmatched junction bases numbered 2, after V lost 3 bases and J lost 5 bases. The CDR3 covers 13 residues. Germline-derived CDR1 and CDR2 are SQVTM and ANQGSEA. CDR3 region: CSVDGTGGYGYTF. DNA for the CDR3: TGCAGCGTTGATGGGACAGGGGGATATGGCTACACCTTC.

This clone was counted only a few times. The V call is TRBV7-8, the J call TRBJ2-7, with a possible D match to TRBD2 (6 bases). The CDR3 extends over 14 amino acids. Trimming took 2 bases from V and 6 from J, leaving 14 bases between them. Germline CDR1 is SGHVS and CDR2 is FQNEAQ. CDR3 sequence: CASSLFRDGGEQYF. The CDR3 DNA is TGTGCCAGCAGCTTATTTAGGGACGGGGGCGAGCAGTACTTC.

The CDR3 DNA reads as TGTGCCAGCAGTCCCGGTTACTATGGCTACACCTTC. Residues: CASSPGYYGYTF. The chain carries TRBV12-3 or TRBV12-4 and TRBJ1-2; D gene ambiguous. The CDR3 extends over 12 amino acids. V was shortened by 5 bases and J by 3 bases, with 7 bases between the two germline ends.

This clone was detected once. This chain links TRBV19 with TRBJ1-6, with 7 nucleotides matching TRBD1. Germline V CDR1 and CDR2: LNHDA, SQIVND (reference sequence). The CDR3 is 15 residues long. CDR3 sequence reads: CARRGQSSYNSPLHF. CDR3 bases: TGTGCTAGAAGGGGGCAGAGCTCCTATAATTCACCCCTCCACTTT.

The sample holds one count of this clone. The V call is TRBV27, the J call TRBJ2-7; 9 nucleotides match TRBD2. The CDR3 is 13 residues long. The germline V gene encodes CDR1 MNHEY and CDR2 SMNVEV (reference sequence). V lost 9 bases and J lost 1; bases outside the gene matches: 4. DNA for the CDR3: TGTGCCAGTACTAGCGGGTCATCCTACGAGCAGTACTTC. Translation: CASTSGSSYEQYF.

Here the CDR3 reads CASSDTGGPGNTIYF. CDR3 in DNA: TGTGCCAGCAGCGACACAGGGGGCCCTGGAAACACCATATATTTT. This chain joins TRBV5-5 and TRBJ1-3; 9 bases line up with TRBD1. Germline V gene lookup returns CDR1 SGHKS and CDR2 YYEKEE (reference sequence). The trim removed 4 bases at V and 2 bases at J, leaving 4 bases unmatched. This CDR3 contains 15 residues.

The genes are TRBV5-1 and TRBJ2-7; D perhaps matches TRBD1 (7 bases). The CDR3 is 14 residues long. V was shortened by 3 bases and J by 3 bases, with 13 bases between the two germline ends. Germline V gene sequence: CDR1 SGHRS, CDR2 YFSETQ. Here the CDR3 DNA reads TGCGCCAGCAGCTGGGGGGACAGAGGCTACGAGCAGTACTTC. It is translated as CASSWGDRGYEQYF. The whole variable domain, filled in from reference TRBV5-1 and TRBJ2-7, reads KAGVTQTPRYLIKTRGQQVTLSCSPISGHRSVSWYQQTPGQGLQFLFEYFSETQRNKGNFPGRFSGRQFSNSRSEMNVSTLELGDSALYLCASSWGDRGYEQYFGPGTRLTVT.

The chain couples TRBV19 to TRBJ2-7; 8 bases are shared with TRBD1. CDR1 and CDR2 (germline): LNHDA, SQIVND (reference sequence). After removal of 4 bases from V and 1 base from J, the junction contained 6 bases not matched to a gene. The CDR3 contains 15 residues. This CDR3 is CASSTQGALSYEQYF. As DNA, the CDR3 is TGTGCCAGTAGTACTCAGGGGGCTCTGTCCTACGAGCAGTACTTC.

The gene calls are TRBV11-2 and TRBJ1-2, with TRBD1 matching over 9 bases. Germline CDR1 is SGHAT and CDR2 is FQNNGV. The CDR3 is made up of 15 amino acids. V lost 1 base to trimming and J lost 8 bases; unmatched junction nucleotides: 8. CDR3 sequence (DNA): TGTGCCAGCAGCTTAGCTTCGGGACAGGGCTACGGCTACACCTTC. Translation: CASSLASGQGYGYTF.

The chain is built from TRBV7-9 and TRBJ2-4; 11 bases line up with TRBD1. V dropped 5 bases and J dropped 3; count of bases not matched to a gene: 9. This CDR3 spans 17 amino acids. The V gene's germline CDR1 is SEHNR and CDR2 FQNEAQ (reference sequence). CDR3 bases: TGTGCCAGCAGCCTAGGACAGGGGGCCTCGGGCAAAAACATTCAGTACTTC. Translating gives CASSLGQGASGKNIQYF.